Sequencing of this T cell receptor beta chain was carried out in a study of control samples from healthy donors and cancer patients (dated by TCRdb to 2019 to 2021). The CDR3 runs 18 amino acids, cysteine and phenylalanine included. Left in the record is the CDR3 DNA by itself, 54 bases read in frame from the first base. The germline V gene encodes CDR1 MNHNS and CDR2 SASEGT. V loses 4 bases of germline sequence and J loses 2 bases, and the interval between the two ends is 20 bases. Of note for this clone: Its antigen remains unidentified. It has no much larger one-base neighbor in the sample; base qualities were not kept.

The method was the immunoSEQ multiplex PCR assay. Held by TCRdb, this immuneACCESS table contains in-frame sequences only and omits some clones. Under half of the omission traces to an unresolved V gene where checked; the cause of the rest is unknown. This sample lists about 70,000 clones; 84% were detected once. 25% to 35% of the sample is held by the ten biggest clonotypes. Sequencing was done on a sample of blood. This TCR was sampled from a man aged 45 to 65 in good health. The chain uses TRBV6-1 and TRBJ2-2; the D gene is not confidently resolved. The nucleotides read TGTGCCAGCAGTGGCGCGCCTTCGTCCAGTGGCAACACCGGGGAGCTGTTTTTT. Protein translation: CASSGAPSSSGNTGELFF.